The sequence of this T cell receptor beta chain was determined in a study of blood T cell repertoires in COVID-19. TCRdb's copy holds only in-frame clones and misses some; the assay was immunoSEQ multiplex PCR. This sample has about 49,000 clones, with 85% to 90% found just once. The Seattle site enrolled patients during active infection and followed them longitudinally. Specimen: peripheral blood. This clonotype was sampled from a woman aged 80 or over with COVID-19, enrolled during active disease.

CDR3 nucleotides: TGCGCCAGCAGCCGTGGTGGGGGGGAGGAGGGTTACGAGCAGTACTTC. Amino acid sequence: CASSRGGGEEGYEQYF. The chain employs TRBV5-1 and TRBJ2-7, with TRBD2 identical over 7 bases. V lost 4 bases, J lost 4 bases, and 14 bases stayed unmatched. Germline lookup yields CDR1 SGHRS and CDR2 YFSETQ. The CDR3 is 16 amino acids.